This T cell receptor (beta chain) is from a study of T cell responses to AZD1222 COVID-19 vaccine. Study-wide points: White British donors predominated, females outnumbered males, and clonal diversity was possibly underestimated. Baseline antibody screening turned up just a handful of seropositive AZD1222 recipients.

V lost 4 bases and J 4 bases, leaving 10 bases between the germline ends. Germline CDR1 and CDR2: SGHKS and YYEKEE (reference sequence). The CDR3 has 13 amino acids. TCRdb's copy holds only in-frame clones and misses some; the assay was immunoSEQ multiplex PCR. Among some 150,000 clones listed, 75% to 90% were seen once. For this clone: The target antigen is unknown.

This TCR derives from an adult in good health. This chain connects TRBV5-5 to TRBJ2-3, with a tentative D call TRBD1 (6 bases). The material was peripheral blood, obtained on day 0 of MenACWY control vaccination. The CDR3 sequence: CASSLQGSDTQYF. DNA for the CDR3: TGTGCCAGCAGCCTTCAGGGGTCAGATACGCAGTATTTT.